This T cell receptor beta chain was recovered during a study of blood T cell repertoires in COVID-19. About the research overall: Sites across the United States, Italy and Spain contributed samples from acute and convalescent COVID-19.

Repertoires were generated with immunoSEQ multiplex PCR, while TCRdb's copy carries only in-frame clones and drops some. This sample has 70,000 to 85,000 clones, with 86% found just once. This clonotype originated in a woman aged 60-70 years with acute or convalescent COVID-19. Sequenced sample: peripheral blood.

CDR3 in DNA: TGTGCCAGCAGTCTCAGGTGGGGAGGGGAAAAACTGTTTTTT. This translates into CASSLRWGGEKLFF. The V gene is TRBV27, the J gene TRBJ1-4; no clear D gene. Per the germline V gene, CDR1 is MNHEY and CDR2 is SMNVEV (reference sequence). V was cut by 5 bases and J by 8 bases, with 15 bases left in between. The CDR3 runs 14 residues.